The 10 T cell receptor beta chains in this list originate from one sample, sequenced in a study of PD-L1 blockade in urothelial cancer (dated by TCRdb to about 2017). The time point label, read with the paper, signifies: pretreatment peripheral blood. Libraries were prepared through the immunoSEQ multiplex PCR assay. The source is immuneACCESS, and TCRdb retained only in-frame sequences with V and J called. Part of the clones is not carried over; for the studies checked, unresolved V genes explain less than half of this, and the remainder is unexplained. Present in this sample are 86,000 or so clones, approximately 87% of which were seen just once. The ten largest clones take up 13% to 15% of the sample. The sample here was PBMCs, taken around atezolizumab (anti-PD-L1) treatment. All receptors derive from a man in his 60s with urothelial cancer.

The rearrangement uses TRBV5-1 and TRBJ2-1; TRBD1 agrees at 7 bases. Germline trimming cut 4 bases from V and 4 bases from J; bases unmatched to any gene: 11. Looked up from germline, CDR1 is SGHRS and CDR2 is YFSETQ. The CDR3 runs to 16 residues. The CDR3 DNA reads TGCGCCAGCAGCCAGAGGGGGCAGGGGATATACAATGAGCAGTTCTTC. This translates into CASSQRGQGIYNEQFF.

This sequence joins TRBV4-2 and TRBJ2-2; 9 positions match TRBD2. Per germline, CDR1 LGHNA and CDR2 YNFKEQ. J gave up 4 bases and V 1 base, and 4 bases lay outside the gene matches. The CDR3 runs 16 residues. CDR3 coding DNA: TGTGCCAGCAGCCAAGTTAGCGGGAGTGGCACCGGGGAGCTGTTTTTT. Its protein is CASSQVSGSGTGELFF.

The J gene is TRBJ2-5, the V gene TRBV11-3; D ambiguous. The germline V gene has CDR1 SGHNT and CDR2 YENEEA. The germline V and J ends were trimmed by 0 bases and 4 bases, with 3 bases remaining between them. The CDR3 consists of 12 residues. This chain's CDR3 is CASSLDRETQYF. The CDR3 DNA sequence: TGTGCCAGCAGCTTAGATCGAGAGACCCAGTACTTC.

V is TRBV6-5 and J is TRBJ1-1, with TRBD1 as a possible D gene (5 bases). CDR1 and CDR2 (germline): MNHEY, SVGAGI. Between the trimmed V and J ends, which lost 8 bases and 1 base, there was a span of 14 bases. The CDR3 runs 14 residues. This chain's CDR3 is CASASGGANTEAFF. The CDR3 region has the DNA TGTGCCAGCGCCTCGGGAGGGGCGAACACTGAAGCTTTCTTT.

The table lists this clone with a few counts. CDR3 region: CASSQDLANTEAFF. The CDR3 DNA reads as TGCGCCAGCAGCCAAGACCTAGCGAACACTGAAGCTTTCTTT. This rearrangement joins TRBV5-1 to TRBJ1-1; D gene ambiguous. Germline lookup yields CDR1 SGHRS and CDR2 YFSETQ. The CDR3 is 14 amino acids. V gave up 4 bases and J gave up 1 base, with 11 bases separating them.

This sequence joins TRBV29-1 and TRBJ2-3, with 9 bases matching TRBD2. V lost 4 bases and J lost 4; bases outside the gene matches: 15. CDR3 size: 17 residues. The germline gives CDR1 SQVTM, CDR2 ANQGSEA. CDR3 nucleotides: TGCAGCGTTGTGAGGGTGGTAGGGACTAGCCCGCCAGATACGCAGTATTTT. Translation gives CSVVRVVGTSPPDTQYF.

There are a few counts of this clone. This chain links TRBV28 with TRBJ1-2; 11 nucleotides agree with TRBD1. The V gene end was trimmed by 2 bases and the J gene end by 5 bases; junction bases not matched to a gene: 4. The CDR3 length is 15 residues. Per the germline V gene, CDR1 is MDHEN and CDR2 is SYDVKM. CDR3: CASSLGGTGGYGYTF. Written as DNA, the CDR3 is TGTGCCAGCAGTTTAGGCGGGACAGGGGGGTATGGCTACACCTTC.

This sequence joins TRBV2 and TRBJ1-1; 7 bases are a match to TRBD1. J lost 1 base, V lost 7 bases, and 6 bases had no gene match. Per germline, CDR1 SNHLY and CDR2 FYNNEI. CDR3 length: 14 amino acids. The CDR3 nucleotides read TGTGCCAGCAAGACAGGGTTTGAGAACACTGAAGCTTTCTTT. Amino acid sequence: CASKTGFENTEAFF.

The gene calls are TRBV7-3 and TRBJ2-3, with TRBD1 as a possible D gene (5 bases). The V end lost 5 bases, the J end lost 3 bases, and 12 bases lay between the germline ends. Germline V gene data show CDR1 as SGHTA and CDR2 as FQGTGA. There are 14 residues in the CDR3. The CDR3 bases are TGTGCCAGCAGCCCTACCCAGGGAACAGATACGCAGTATTTT. Its translation: CASSPTQGTDTQYF.

This clone appeared once. This rearrangement joins TRBV19 to TRBJ2-2; 7 nucleotides match TRBD1. Germline V gene data show CDR1 as LNHDA and CDR2 as SQIVND (reference sequence). With 5 bases clipped from V and 3 bases from J, the junction kept 3 bases outside the gene matches. This CDR3 has 14 amino acids. The DNA of the CDR3 is TGTGCCAGTAGTGTACAGGGGTACACCGGGGAGCTGTTTTTT. Amino acid sequence: CASSVQGYTGELFF.